The rows below give T cell receptor beta chains drawn from one sample of a study of blood T cell repertoires in COVID-19. Assay used: immunoSEQ multiplex PCR; TCRdb lists only in-frame clones, some missing. The sample holds about 160,000 clones; approximately 90% are singletons and the top ten take approximately 0.5%. Sequencing input: peripheral blood. The receptor source for this set is a man aged 50 to 59 with acute or convalescent COVID-19. The CDR3 runs from the conserved cysteine through the conserved F or W. The D gene is left open where the match is weak. The size entry is marked missing in some rows and otherwise reads once, few, many or a size class.

J	length	V	D	size	CDR3	DNA
TRBJ1-3	16	TRBV4-1	-	-	CASSPYSSGSGNTIYF	TGCGCCAGCAGCCCCTACTCAAGCGGGTCTGGAAACACCATATATTTT
TRBJ1-4	15	TRBV3-1/TRBV3-2	-	-	CASSQLTGSSEKLFF	TGTGCCAGCAGCCAGTTAACAGGGTCCTCGGAAAAACTGTTTTTT
TRBJ2-1	14	TRBV6-5	TRBD1	-	CASTGQGGLGEQFF	TGTGCCAGCACAGGACAGGGTGGGTTGGGTGAGCAGTTCTTC
TRBJ2-3	14	TRBV10-1	TRBD2	-	CASSEGGGLDTQYF	TGCGCCAGCAGTGAGGGGGGGGGTTTGGATACGCAGTATTTT
TRBJ1-1	14	TRBV7-9	TRBD1	-	CASRTGVVNTEAFF	TGTGCCAGCAGAACAGGGGTCGTGAACACTGAAGCTTTCTTT
TRBJ2-7	12	TRBV27	-	-	CASSSLAGEQYF	TGTGCCAGCAGTTCGCTAGCTGGTGAGCAGTACTTC
TRBJ2-1	15	TRBV27	TRBD2	once	CASSLGTSGINEQFF	TGTGCCAGCAGTTTAGGGACTAGCGGGATCAATGAGCAGTTCTTC
TRBJ1-6	17	TRBV19	-	-	CASSVTGDHSYNSPLHF	TGTGCCAGTAGTGTGACAGGAGATCACTCCTATAATTCACCCCTCCACTTT
TRBJ2-2	15	TRBV24-1	TRBD1	-	CATSDPGTGTGELFF	TGTGCCACCAGTGATCCCGGGACAGGGACCGGGGAGCTGTTTTTT
TRBJ1-2	15	TRBV19	TRBD1	-	CASRAADRGNYGYTF	TGTGCCAGTAGGGCCGCGGACAGGGGGAACTATGGCTACACCTTC
TRBJ2-3	15	TRBV7-3	-	-	CASSLNQGRTDTQYF	TGTGCCAGCAGCTTAAACCAGGGCAGGACAGATACGCAGTATTTT
TRBJ1-2	15	TRBV5-1	-	-	CASSLRRQEADGYTF	TGCGCCAGCAGCTTGCGCAGACAGGAGGCGGATGGCTACACCTTC
TRBJ2-7	13	TRBV13	-	few	CASSLRGSYEQYF	TGTGCCAGCAGCTTAAGGGGGTCCTACGAGCAGTACTTC
TRBJ1-1	14	TRBV6-5	TRBD1	-	CASRSTGLVTEAFF	TGTGCCAGCAGATCGACAGGGCTGGTCACTGAAGCTTTCTTT
TRBJ1-3	12	TRBV12-3/TRBV12-4	-	-	CASSLSGNTIYF	TGTGCCAGCAGCCTCTCTGGAAACACCATATATTTT
TRBJ1-1	13	TRBV7-3	TRBD1	-	CASSQGADTEAFF	TGTGCCAGCAGCCAGGGGGCCGACACTGAAGCTTTCTTT
TRBJ2-1	13	TRBV6-5	TRBD2	-	CASSPRLAGPQFF	TGTGCCAGCAGTCCGCGACTAGCGGGTCCGCAGTTCTTC
TRBJ1-2	16	TRBV4-3	-	-	CASSQDGLRGTYGYTF	TGCGCCAGCAGCCAAGATGGGCTTCGGGGGACCTATGGCTACACCTTC
TRBJ2-1	13	TRBV10-2	-	once	CASHQGTYNEQFF	TGCGCCAGCCATCAGGGCACCTACAATGAGCAGTTCTTC
TRBJ1-4	13	TRBV10-3	TRBD1	few	CAIQGALGEKLFF	TGTGCCATACAGGGGGCGCTGGGTGAAAAACTGTTTTTT
TRBJ2-5	12	TRBV10-3	-	once	CAISDRQETQYF	TGTGCCATCAGTGACAGACAAGAGACCCAGTACTTC
TRBJ2-1	16	TRBV11-3	-	-	CASSLGLGATYNEQFF	TGTGCCAGCAGCTTAGGTCTGGGGGCTACCTACAATGAGCAGTTCTTC
TRBJ1-2	13	TRBV10-3	TRBD1	-	CANRGTAKDGYTF	TGTGCAAACAGGGGGACCGCTAAAGATGGCTACACCTTC
TRBJ1-1	14	TRBV19	TRBD1	-	CASSSDRVKPEAFF	TGTGCCAGTAGTTCAGACAGGGTAAAACCTGAAGCTTTCTTT
TRBJ2-5	15	TRBV24-1	-	-	CATSDYAGYQETQYF	TGTGCCACCAGTGATTATGCGGGGTACCAAGAGACCCAGTACTTC
TRBJ2-1	17	TRBV7-2	TRBD2	-	CASSLLSGRGTYNEQFF	TGTGCCAGCAGCTTACTCAGCGGGAGAGGGACCTACAATGAGCAGTTCTTC
TRBJ1-1	13	TRBV3-1/TRBV3-2	-	few	CASSQGGVTEAFF	TGTGCCAGCAGCCAAGGGGGGGTCACTGAAGCTTTCTTT
TRBJ1-6	15	TRBV7-9	-	-	CASSLSAGNNSPLHF	TGTGCCAGCAGCTTAAGCGCGGGGAACAATTCACCCCTCCACTTT
TRBJ2-7	14	TRBV10-3	TRBD1	-	CAIQGTGGSYEQYF	TGTGCCATTCAAGGAACAGGGGGCTCCTACGAGCAGTACTTC
TRBJ1-1	15	TRBV7-9	-	once	CASSLVGGLNTEAFF	TGTGCCAGCAGCTTAGTGGGGGGGCTGAACACTGAAGCTTTCTTT
TRBJ1-5	14	TRBV28	-	-	CASSLSHINQPQHF	TGTGCCAGCAGTTTAAGCCATATCAATCAGCCCCAGCATTTT
TRBJ1-6	16	TRBV7-2	-	few	CASSPDWSSYNSPLHF	TGTGCCAGCAGCCCCGACTGGAGCTCCTATAATTCACCCCTCCACTTT
TRBJ2-5	16	TRBV4-2	TRBD1	-	CASSQRTGGAPETQYF	TGTGCCAGCAGCCAACGGACAGGGGGCGCCCCGGAGACCCAGTACTTC
TRBJ1-1	14	TRBV19	TRBD1	-	CASSKQGANTEAFF	TGTGCCAGTAGCAAACAGGGGGCAAACACTGAAGCTTTCTTT
TRBJ1-4	15	TRBV3-1/TRBV3-2	-	once	CASSRKISPNEKLFF	TGTGCCAGCAGCCGTAAAATATCCCCTAATGAAAAACTGTTTTTT
TRBJ2-3	14	TRBV10-3	TRBD2	-	CAISGLADGDTQYF	TGTGCCATCAGTGGACTAGCGGATGGGGATACGCAGTATTTT
TRBJ2-6	17	TRBV5-1	-	-	CASSTGTTRSGANVLTF	TGCGCCAGCAGCACGGGGACAACACGCTCTGGGGCCAACGTCCTGACTTTC
TRBJ2-3	16	TRBV4-3	TRBD2	-	CASSQDLGGASDTQYF	TGCGCCAGCAGCCAAGATCTCGGGGGGGCATCAGATACGCAGTATTTT
TRBJ1-2	13	TRBV6-2/TRBV6-3	TRBD1	once	CASSPDRVRGYTF	TGTGCCAGCAGTCCCGACAGGGTAAGGGGCTACACCTTC
TRBJ2-2	12	TRBV10-3	TRBD1	-	CAIRQGTGELFF	TGTGCCATCAGACAGGGGACCGGGGAGCTGTTTTTT
TRBJ1-1	14	TRBV27	-	-	CASSPQGFYTEAFF	TGTGCCAGCAGCCCACAGGGATTTTACACTGAAGCTTTCTTT
TRBJ1-2	15	TRBV18	TRBD1	-	CASSLQGAQNYGYTF	TGTGCCAGCTCATTGCAGGGGGCCCAGAACTATGGCTACACCTTC